This T cell receptor (beta chain) was captured in a study of T cells in Graves' hyperthyroidism and ophthalmopathy. For this clonotype: What it binds is not known.

Clinical symptoms, serum thyroxine and TRAb, thyroid ultrasound and orbital computed tomography were used for the diagnoses. General study points: Progression to ophthalmopathy was predicted a median of 6.5 months early.

From RNA transcripts, TCR beta CDR3 regions were amplified. Initially, a first-round RT-PCR of the TCR CDR3 employed the HTBI primer set. TCRdb used MiXCR to reprocess the multiplex PCR reads, holding one entry per CDR3 protein. The sample lists 75,000 to 100,000 distinct CDR3 sequences, under 65% occurring once. The CDR3 contains 14 residues. CDR1 KGHDR and CDR2 SFDVKD come from the germline V gene. V lost 6 bases, J lost 1 base, and 1 base stayed unmatched. The sequencing sample was made of blood. The receptor was derived from a woman in her thirties or forties with Graves' hyperthyroidism. The chain employs TRBV24-1 and TRBJ2-5; 10 bases are a match to TRBD2. CDR3 DNA: TGTGCCACCAGTACTAGCGGGATCCAAGAGACCCAGTACTTC. This codes for CATSTSGIQETQYF.